This is a list of T cell receptor beta chains from one sample in a study of radiation and T cells in renal cell carcinoma. The assay was immunoSEQ multiplex PCR, and TCRdb's table has in-frame clones only and misses some. The table has roughly 78,000 clones, 82% seen once. The specimen was blood, collected from a patient whose treatment included radiotherapy and nephrectomy. The receptors derive from a man in his sixties with renal cell carcinoma. Each CDR3 is given with its conserved first and last residue. The order of the fields is CDR3 length, D gene, V gene, J gene, clone size, CDR3 DNA, CDR3 protein. The D gene is left open where the match is weak. Expanded clones are given a class, and other clones once, few, many or no size at all.

cdr3_length: 14
d_call: NA
v_call: TRBV10-3
j_call: TRBJ1-5
clone_size: NA
cdr3_nt: TGTGCCATCAGTGAGTCGGTGGGGAACCAGCCCCAGCATTTT
cdr3_aa: CAISESVGNQPQHF

cdr3_length: 14
d_call: NA
v_call: TRBV28
j_call: TRBJ2-2
clone_size: NA
cdr3_nt: TGTGCCAGCAGCGAAGACAGGAACACCGGGGAGCTGTTTTTT
cdr3_aa: CASSEDRNTGELFF

cdr3_length: 14
d_call: TRBD1
v_call: TRBV11-2
j_call: TRBJ2-3
clone_size: NA
cdr3_nt: TGTGCCAGCAGCCCGGACAGGGGGCAAGATACGCAGTATTTT
cdr3_aa: CASSPDRGQDTQYF

cdr3_length: 15
d_call: TRBD1
v_call: TRBV28
j_call: TRBJ2-7
clone_size: NA
cdr3_nt: TGTGCCAGCCGAGCCTCCGGGACAGGGAATTACGAGCAGTACTTC
cdr3_aa: CASRASGTGNYEQYF

cdr3_length: 12
d_call: NA
v_call: TRBV4-2
j_call: TRBJ2-1
clone_size: NA
cdr3_nt: TGTGCCAGCAGCCAAAACCGTAAAGAGCAGTTCTTC
cdr3_aa: CASSQNRKEQFF

cdr3_length: 15
d_call: TRBD1
v_call: TRBV7-2
j_call: TRBJ2-5
clone_size: NA
cdr3_nt: TGTGCCAGCAGCTTAGCGACAGGGCTCGTCGAGACCCAGTACTTC
cdr3_aa: CASSLATGLVETQYF

cdr3_length: 12
d_call: TRBD1
v_call: TRBV28
j_call: TRBJ1-2
clone_size: NA
cdr3_nt: TGTGCCAGCAGGGGACAGGGCTATGGCTACACCTTC
cdr3_aa: CASRGQGYGYTF

cdr3_length: 14
d_call: TRBD2
v_call: TRBV5-1
j_call: TRBJ2-3
clone_size: NA
cdr3_nt: TGCGCCAGCAATTTAGCGGGAGTCCCAGATACGCAGTATTTT
cdr3_aa: CASNLAGVPDTQYF

cdr3_length: 14
d_call: NA
v_call: TRBV5-6
j_call: TRBJ2-3
clone_size: NA
cdr3_nt: TGTGCCAGCGGGGTCTTCTCTTACACAGATACGCAGTATTTT
cdr3_aa: CASGVFSYTDTQYF

cdr3_length: 15
d_call: NA
v_call: TRBV11-1
j_call: TRBJ2-2
clone_size: many
cdr3_nt: TGTGCCAGCAGCCTCCGTTTCGGGCATCCCGGGGAGCTGTTTTTT
cdr3_aa: CASSLRFGHPGELFF

cdr3_length: 14
d_call: TRBD1
v_call: TRBV5-1
j_call: TRBJ2-7
clone_size: NA
cdr3_nt: TGCGCCAGCACTCCGGGACAGGGGGCCAACGAGCAGTACTTC
cdr3_aa: CASTPGQGANEQYF

cdr3_length: 13
d_call: NA
v_call: TRBV7-9
j_call: TRBJ1-2
clone_size: NA
cdr3_nt: TGTGCCAGCAGCTTTTATGGGGGGCTTGGCTACACCTTC
cdr3_aa: CASSFYGGLGYTF

cdr3_length: 14
d_call: NA
v_call: TRBV14
j_call: TRBJ2-2
clone_size: NA
cdr3_nt: TGTGCCAGCAGCCAGACTCGGGGCACCGGGGAGCTGTTTTTT
cdr3_aa: CASSQTRGTGELFF

cdr3_length: 14
d_call: TRBD1
v_call: TRBV14
j_call: TRBJ1-3
clone_size: NA
cdr3_nt: TGTGCCAGCAGGGAACAGGGGACTGGAAACACCATATATTTT
cdr3_aa: CASREQGTGNTIYF

cdr3_length: 17
d_call: NA
v_call: TRBV5-1
j_call: TRBJ2-6
clone_size: NA
cdr3_nt: TGCGCCAGCAGCTTTGAATTACTGTCCTCTGGGGCCAACGTCCTGACTTTC
cdr3_aa: CASSFELLSSGANVLTF

cdr3_length: 18
d_call: NA
v_call: TRBV18
j_call: TRBJ2-1
clone_size: few
cdr3_nt: TGTGCCAGCTCACCACGGGGTTTAGAGAGCGAGGATTACAATGAGCAGTTCTTC
cdr3_aa: CASSPRGLESEDYNEQFF

cdr3_length: 13
d_call: NA
v_call: TRBV18
j_call: TRBJ2-5
clone_size: few
cdr3_nt: TGTGCCAGCTCACCAGGCTATTCAGAGACCCAGTACTTC
cdr3_aa: CASSPGYSETQYF

cdr3_length: 18
d_call: TRBD1
v_call: TRBV4-1
j_call: TRBJ1-1
clone_size: NA
cdr3_nt: TGCGCCAGCAGCCAAAATACAGGGGGTTCCTTAATGAACACTGAAGCTTTCTTT
cdr3_aa: CASSQNTGGSLMNTEAFF

cdr3_length: 13
d_call: NA
v_call: TRBV19
j_call: TRBJ2-5
clone_size: NA
cdr3_nt: TGTGCCAGTAGTATAGGGGTGTGGGAGACCCAGTACTTC
cdr3_aa: CASSIGVWETQYF

cdr3_length: 15
d_call: TRBD1
v_call: TRBV2
j_call: TRBJ1-5
clone_size: few
cdr3_nt: TGTGCCAGCAGTGAAGCACCAGGGGGTGACCAGCCCCAGCATTTT
cdr3_aa: CASSEAPGGDQPQHF

cdr3_length: 12
d_call: NA
v_call: TRBV7-6
j_call: TRBJ2-1
clone_size: NA
cdr3_nt: TGTGCCAGCAGCTTAGTAACTAGTGAGCAGTTCTTC
cdr3_aa: CASSLVTSEQFF

cdr3_length: 13
d_call: NA
v_call: TRBV4-1
j_call: TRBJ2-7
clone_size: few
cdr3_nt: TGCGCCAGCAGCCCGACCCTCCTCTACGAGCAGTACTTC
cdr3_aa: CASSPTLLYEQYF

cdr3_length: 15
d_call: NA
v_call: TRBV2
j_call: TRBJ1-1
clone_size: NA
cdr3_nt: TGTGCCAGCACCCCCGGGGGGCAGATGAACACTGAAGCTTTCTTT
cdr3_aa: CASTPGGQMNTEAFF

cdr3_length: 14
d_call: TRBD1
v_call: TRBV4-1
j_call: TRBJ1-4
clone_size: NA
cdr3_nt: TGCGCCAGCAGCTACCGGGACAGACATGAAAAACTGTTTTTT
cdr3_aa: CASSYRDRHEKLFF

cdr3_length: 13
d_call: NA
v_call: TRBV13
j_call: TRBJ1-1
clone_size: NA
cdr3_nt: TGTGCCAGCAGTTACGGGGTAAACACTGAAGCTTTCTTT
cdr3_aa: CASSYGVNTEAFF

cdr3_length: 13
d_call: TRBD1
v_call: TRBV5-1
j_call: TRBJ1-1
clone_size: NA
cdr3_nt: TGCGCCAGCAGCGTGGACAGGGGGCTCGGAGCTTTCTTT
cdr3_aa: CASSVDRGLGAFF

cdr3_length: 12
d_call: NA
v_call: TRBV10-3
j_call: TRBJ1-4
clone_size: NA
cdr3_nt: TGTGCCATCAGTGAGTTAGGCGAAAAACTGTTTTTT
cdr3_aa: CAISELGEKLFF

cdr3_length: 15
d_call: TRBD2
v_call: TRBV11-3
j_call: TRBJ2-1
clone_size: NA
cdr3_nt: TGTGCCAGCAGCTTAGACGGGAGGGAATACAATGAGCAGTTCTTC
cdr3_aa: CASSLDGREYNEQFF

cdr3_length: 14
d_call: TRBD2
v_call: TRBV18
j_call: TRBJ2-7
clone_size: few
cdr3_nt: TGTGCCAGCTCACCCGGGACTAGCTCCTACGAGCAGTACTTC
cdr3_aa: CASSPGTSSYEQYF

cdr3_length: 15
d_call: NA
v_call: TRBV6-1
j_call: TRBJ2-7
clone_size: many
cdr3_nt: TGTGCCAGCAGTGAAGAGCCCGGGGTACTGTACGAGCAGTACTTC
cdr3_aa: CASSEEPGVLYEQYF

cdr3_length: 18
d_call: NA
v_call: TRBV21-1
j_call: TRBJ2-3
clone_size: NA
cdr3_nt: TGTGCCAGCAGCGAAAGACGACGGGAGAGGGTCGGCACAGATACGCAGTATTTT
cdr3_aa: CASSERRRERVGTDTQYF

cdr3_length: 16
d_call: TRBD2
v_call: TRBV18
j_call: TRBJ2-3
clone_size: NA
cdr3_nt: TGTGCCAGCTCACCATGGACTAGCGGGAGCACAGATACGCAGTATTTT
cdr3_aa: CASSPWTSGSTDTQYF

cdr3_length: 13
d_call: NA
v_call: TRBV19
j_call: TRBJ2-7
clone_size: NA
cdr3_nt: TGTGCCAGTAGTATGGCCCAGGGCTACGAGCAGTACTTC
cdr3_aa: CASSMAQGYEQYF

cdr3_length: 16
d_call: NA
v_call: TRBV18
j_call: TRBJ1-1
clone_size: NA
cdr3_nt: TGTGCCAGCTCCCCCGGGACGGATTACATGAACACTGAAGCTTTCTTT
cdr3_aa: CASSPGTDYMNTEAFF

cdr3_length: 17
d_call: TRBD2
v_call: TRBV13
j_call: TRBJ2-1
clone_size: NA
cdr3_nt: TGTGCCAGCAGCCAGAACCCGGGACTAGCCTTAGGGAATGAGCAGTTCTTC
cdr3_aa: CASSQNPGLALGNEQFF

cdr3_length: 15
d_call: NA
v_call: TRBV4-3
j_call: TRBJ2-3
clone_size: NA
cdr3_nt: TGCGCCAGCAGCCAAGAGAATCGGGTAGCCGATACGCAGTATTTT
cdr3_aa: CASSQENRVADTQYF

cdr3_length: 12
d_call: NA
v_call: TRBV10-1
j_call: TRBJ2-2
clone_size: many
cdr3_nt: TGCGCCAGCGGTAGGAACACCGGGGAGCTGTTTTTT
cdr3_aa: CASGRNTGELFF

cdr3_length: 15
d_call: TRBD1
v_call: TRBV13
j_call: TRBJ2-2
clone_size: NA
cdr3_nt: TGTGCCAGCAGCTTACGACAGGGCGGATCCGGGGAGCTGTTTTTT
cdr3_aa: CASSLRQGGSGELFF

cdr3_length: 17
d_call: NA
v_call: TRBV19
j_call: TRBJ2-4
clone_size: once
cdr3_nt: TGTGCCAGTAGTATCACAGGAGTCAGTAGGGCCAAAAACATTCAGTACTTC
cdr3_aa: CASSITGVSRAKNIQYF

cdr3_length: 18
d_call: TRBD2
v_call: TRBV5-1
j_call: TRBJ2-1
clone_size: NA
cdr3_nt: TGCGCCAGCAGCTCGTCGCTAGCGGGCCCTTCGGGAGGGAATGAGCAGTTCTTC
cdr3_aa: CASSSSLAGPSGGNEQFF

cdr3_length: 14
d_call: NA
v_call: TRBV11-1
j_call: TRBJ1-1
clone_size: NA
cdr3_nt: TGTGCCAGCAGCTTAGCCGGAGGGGGTAGTGAAGCTTTCTTT
cdr3_aa: CASSLAGGGSEAFF

cdr3_length: 12
d_call: NA
v_call: TRBV7-8
j_call: TRBJ2-2
clone_size: NA
cdr3_nt: TGTGCCAGCAGCTTAGTGACCGGGGAGCTGTTTTTT
cdr3_aa: CASSLVTGELFF

cdr3_length: 14
d_call: TRBD2
v_call: TRBV25-1
j_call: TRBJ2-7
clone_size: NA
cdr3_nt: TGTGCCAGCAGTGCCAAGCGGGAGCTCTACGAGCAGTACTTC
cdr3_aa: CASSAKRELYEQYF